This TCR beta chain was recorded in a study of CD4 and CD8 cells across lung adenocarcinoma regions. Via MiXCR, TCRdb re-called the PCR reads, giving one row per CDR3 protein. The sample has fewer than 30,000 distinct CDR3 sequences; 53% are singletons. The CDR3 totals 14 residues. The germline gives CDR1 ENHRY, CDR2 SYGVKD. With regard to this clonotype: The junction departs from the called germline gene at one end, perhaps through a read error.

The receptor's source is a male donor with lung adenocarcinoma. The CD4 and CD8 labels of this study may be unreliable. The V gene is TRBV10-3, the J gene TRBJ2-3, with a possible D match to TRBD1 (5 bases). The specimen sequenced was CD8+ T cells from the center of a lung tumor. Written as DNA, the CDR3 is TGTGCCATCAGTGACAGTACAGGCAAAGATACGCAGTATTTC. It is translated as CAISDSTGKDTQYF.